Reported below is one T cell receptor (beta chain). This specimen comes from a study of cytomegalovirus exposure and HLA in healthy donors. Use of 60 Vbeta and 13 Jbeta primers characterized the PCR. Some clones are missing from TCRdb's copy, which holds only in-frame ones; the method was immunoSEQ multiplex PCR. In the table there are around 170,000 clones, approximately 84% of which are singletons. Germline CDR1 reads SGHDN; CDR2 reads FVKESK. V shed 1 base and J shed 2 bases, with 8 bases lying between them. This CDR3 has 15 amino acids. The chain couples TRBV14 to TRBJ2-2; perhaps TRBD2 as D (6 bases). Sequencing was done on a sample of PBMCs. This TCR came from a girl aged 5 to 17 in good health and CMV-seropositive. The CDR3 loop reads CASSQGGANTGELFF. DNA for the CDR3: TGTGCCAGCAGCCAAGGCGGGGCCAACACCGGGGAGCTGTTTTTT.